The 12 T cell receptor beta chains presented below share a single source sample, sequenced in a study of human T cells and chemical hapten exposure. Time point indicated: patch test 3, about 24 weeks after DPC sensitization. The treatment is: therapeutic diphenylcyclopropenone sensitization with weekly scalp DPC. Extraction yielded total RNA from whole blood (unfractionated). Each CDR3 protein gets one entry after TCRdb re-called the RACE reads with MiXCR. The profile shows 30,000 to 50,000 distinct CDR3 sequences, 12% of them singletons. The sequenced sample was whole blood, obtained in connection with sensitization to the hapten diphenylcyclopropenone (DPC). Receptor source: a woman aged 40 to 55 with alopecia areata. Some clones in this sample may be carry-over from other donors' samples.

This clonotype came up many times. This chain uses TRBV19 with TRBJ1-5; possibly TRBD1 for D (6 bases). The V end was cut by 2 bases, the J end by 6 bases, with 11 bases between. Germline lookup yields CDR1 LNHDA and CDR2 SQIVND (reference sequence). The CDR3 is made up of 14 amino acids. In nucleotides, the CDR3 is TGTGCCAGTAGTATATGGGGGGCCCCTCAGCCCCAGCATTTT. It encodes CASSIWGAPQPQHF.

The V and J genes are TRBV12-3 or TRBV12-4 and TRBJ2-1, with a weak D call TRBD2 (5 bases). Trimming shortened V by 5 bases and J by 3 bases, and 11 bases separated the two germline ends. The CDR3 is 14 residues long. The CDR3 protein is CASSPAGLYNEQFF. Written as DNA, the CDR3 is TGTGCCAGCAGTCCGGCGGGTCTCTACAATGAGCAGTTCTTC.

This clonotype was seen a few times. The chain joins TRBV3-1 to TRBJ2-3; 10 positions agree with TRBD2. CDR1 LGHDT and CDR2 YNNKEL come from the germline V gene (reference sequence). V shed 0 bases and J 3 bases; nucleotides not matched to a gene: 3. The CDR3 spans 16 residues. The CDR3, as DNA: TGTGCCAGCAGCCAAGATTGGACTAGCGGTACAGATACGCAGTATTTT. Translating gives CASSQDWTSGTDTQYF.

This clonotype was detected ten times or more. The chain has TRBV20-1 and TRBJ1-1; no definite D call. Per germline, CDR1 DFQATT and CDR2 SNEGSKA (reference sequence). CDR3 length equals 12 residues. V lost 6 bases, J lost 5 bases, and 13 bases lay in between. CDR3 coding DNA: TGCAGTGCATCCCCCGGCGGGACTGAAGCTTTCTTT. It specifies CSASPGGTEAFF.

This clonotype showed up many times. The chain links TRBV30 to TRBJ1-1; D perhaps matches TRBD1 (6 bases). This CDR3 has 13 residues. V was cut by 5 bases and J by 7 bases, with 17 bases left in between. Looked up from germline, CDR1 is GTSNPN and CDR2 is SVGIG (reference sequence). CDR3 sequence (DNA): TGTGCCTGGGATCGACAGGCCCAGCTTGAAGCTTTCTTT. Amino acids: CAWDRQAQLEAFF. The variable domain in full, completed from reference TRBV30 and TRBJ1-1, reads SQTIHQWPATLVQPVGSPLSLECTVEGTSNPNLYWYRQAAGRGLQLLFYSVGIGQISSEVPQNLSASRPQDRQFILSSKKLLLSDSGFYLCAWDRQAQLEAFFGQGTRLTVV.

This clonotype was counted ten times or more. J is TRBJ2-5 and V is TRBV5-1; D is unresolved. CDR1 is SGHRS and CDR2 is YFSETQ in the germline V gene. This CDR3 region has 14 residues. V shed 2 bases and J shed 3 bases, with 11 bases lying between them. The DNA for the CDR3 is TGCGCCAGCAGCTTACAACAGAGAGAAGAGACCCAGTACTTC. Translating gives CASSLQQREETQYF.

The rearrangement joins TRBV7-8 to TRBJ1-6; unclear D gene. Trimming left V 1 base short and J 9 bases short, with 10 bases between. This CDR3 is built from 14 residues. Germline CDR1 SGHVS, CDR2 FQNEAQ. Here the CDR3 reads CASSLVSSGSPLHF. CDR3 DNA sequence: TGTGCCAGCAGCTTAGTTAGCAGCGGTTCACCCCTCCACTTT.

This clonotype was found many times. The chain joins TRBV9 to TRBJ1-3; D might be TRBD1 (5 bases). Trimming removed 3 bases at V and 0 bases at J, with 7 bases between. Germline lookup yields CDR1 SGDLS and CDR2 YYNGEE. The CDR3 has 14 residues. CDR3 region: CASSDRSSGNTIYF. Here the CDR3 DNA reads TGTGCCAGCAGCGACAGGAGCTCTGGAAACACCATATATTTT.

The genes are TRBV28 and TRBJ2-7; a possible D gene is TRBD1 (6 bases). The CDR3 consists of 14 residues. Germline V gene data show CDR1 as MDHEN and CDR2 as SYDVKM. Between the trimmed V and J ends, which lost 6 bases and 5 bases, there was a span of 17 bases. The CDR3 here is CASSEGGIDHEQYF. CDR3 DNA: TGTGCCAGCAGCGAAGGGGGAATCGACCACGAGCAGTACTTC.

This clonotype was observed a few times. Mismatch with germline at one junction end may stem from a read error. The chain has TRBV9 and TRBJ2-5; 9 nucleotides align to TRBD2. This CDR3 contains 13 residues. Germline CDR1 reads SGDLS; CDR2 reads YYNGEE. DNA of the CDR3: TGTGCCAGCAGCGTAGAGGGGGGACTAGCCCAATACTTC. Amino acids: CASSVEGGLAQYF.

The chain uses TRBV3-1 and TRBJ1-2; the match to TRBD1 covers 8 bases. V trimming: 5 bases; J trimming: 5 bases; junction bases outside the gene matches: 10. Per germline, CDR1 LGHDT and CDR2 YNNKEL (reference sequence). The CDR3 contains 15 residues. This CDR3 reads CASSSHRTGTYGYTF. The CDR3 DNA reads as TGTGCCAGCAGCTCCCACCGGACAGGGACATATGGCTACACCTTC.

V and J are TRBV4-3 and TRBJ2-3; D uncertain. V lost 2 bases and J 1 base, leaving 7 bases between the germline ends. From germline, CDR1 is LGHNA and CDR2 YSLEER. This CDR3 has 14 amino acids. As DNA, the CDR3 is TGCGCCAGCAGCCAAACGTGGGGCACAGATACGCAGTATTTT. This sequence encodes CASSQTWGTDTQYF.